Reported below is one T cell receptor (beta chain). CDR1 and CDR2 from the germline V gene are SNHLY and FYNNEI. The V end was cut by 2 bases, the J end by 5 bases, with 12 bases between. The CDR3 totals 14 residues. These data are taken from a study of blood T cell repertoires in COVID-19. Clones were sequenced by immunoSEQ multiplex PCR, and TCRdb holds only the in-frame ones, with some missing. Of about 77,000 clones detected, more than 70% appear once; the ten largest clones hold roughly 15%. The genes are TRBV2 and TRBJ1-2; no definite D call. This receptor was obtained from an older man with active or convalescent COVID-19. The sequenced sample consisted of peripheral blood. CDR3 region: CASSENNSPYGYTF. DNA for the CDR3: TGTGCCAGCAGTGAAAATAACAGTCCTTATGGCTACACCTTC. Together with reference TRBV2 and TRBJ1-2, the CDR3 gives the full variable domain: EPEVTQTPSHQVTQMGQEVILRCVPISNHLYFYWYRQILGQKVEFLVSFYNNEISEKSEIFDDQFSVERPDGSNFTLKIRSTKLEDSAMYFCASSENNSPYGYTFGSGTRLTVV.